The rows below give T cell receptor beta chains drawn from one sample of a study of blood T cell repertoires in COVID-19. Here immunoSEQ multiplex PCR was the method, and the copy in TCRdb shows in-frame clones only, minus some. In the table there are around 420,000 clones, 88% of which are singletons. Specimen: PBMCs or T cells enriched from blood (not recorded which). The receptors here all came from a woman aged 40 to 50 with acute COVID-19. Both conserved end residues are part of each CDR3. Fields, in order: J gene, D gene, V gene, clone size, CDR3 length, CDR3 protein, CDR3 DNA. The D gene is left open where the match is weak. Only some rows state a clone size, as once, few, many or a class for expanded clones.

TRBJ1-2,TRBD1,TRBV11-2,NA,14,CASSFTLTGNGYTF,TGTGCCAGCAGCTTCACCTTGACAGGGAATGGCTACACCTTC
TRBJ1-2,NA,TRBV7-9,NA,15,CASSLASGESYGYTF,TGTGCCAGCAGCTTAGCGTCAGGGGAGAGCTATGGCTACACCTTC
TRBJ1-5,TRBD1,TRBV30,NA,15,CALGQGTFSNQPQHF,TGTGCCTTGGGACAGGGGACCTTTAGCAATCAGCCCCAGCATTTT
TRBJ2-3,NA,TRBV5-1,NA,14,CASSLSSSADTQYF,TGCGCCAGCAGCTTGTCCAGTTCCGCAGATACGCAGTATTTT
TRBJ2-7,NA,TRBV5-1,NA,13,CASSPMSSYEQYF,TGCGCCAGCAGCCCTATGAGCTCCTACGAGCAGTACTTC
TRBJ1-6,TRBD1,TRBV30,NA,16,CAWSARGQAGVSPLHF,TGTGCCTGGAGTGCCCGTGGACAGGCTGGAGTTTCACCCCTCCACTTT
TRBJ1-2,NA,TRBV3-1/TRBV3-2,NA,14,CASSQATVEDGYTF,TGTGCCAGCAGCCAAGCAACGGTGGAGGATGGCTACACCTTC
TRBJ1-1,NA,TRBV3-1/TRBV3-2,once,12,CASSQAGTEAFF,TGTGCCAGCAGCCAAGCGGGGACTGAAGCTTTCTTT
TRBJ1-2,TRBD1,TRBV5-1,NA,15,CASSRGGTEGYGYTF,TGCGCCAGCAGCAGAGGTGGGACAGAGGGCTATGGCTACACCTTC
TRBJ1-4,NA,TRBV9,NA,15,CASSSQTGENEKLFF,TGTGCCAGCAGCTCACAGACAGGAGAGAATGAAAAACTGTTTTTT
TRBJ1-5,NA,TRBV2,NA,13,CASSPTRDQPQHF,TGTGCCAGCAGCCCAACCCGCGATCAGCCCCAGCATTTT
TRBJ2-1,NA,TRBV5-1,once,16,CASSLGIRGSVNEQFF,TGCGCCAGCAGCTTGGGAATCCGGGGAAGTGTTAATGAGCAGTTCTTC
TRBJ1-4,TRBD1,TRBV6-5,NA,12,CASSPGTERLFF,TGTGCCAGCAGCCCCGGGACAGAACGACTGTTTTTT
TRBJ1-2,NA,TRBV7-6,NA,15,CASSDQRRKNYGYTF,TGTGCCAGCAGCGACCAACGGAGGAAAAACTATGGCTACACCTTC
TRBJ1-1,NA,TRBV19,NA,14,CASSIVQGNTEAFF,TGTGCCAGTAGTATAGTACAGGGTAACACTGAAGCTTTCTTT
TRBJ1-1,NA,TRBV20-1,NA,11,CSGQGRTEAFF,TGCAGTGGCCAGGGTCGGACTGAAGCTTTCTTT
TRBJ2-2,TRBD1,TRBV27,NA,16,CASSLLGQGGTGELFF,TGTGCCAGCAGTTTATTAGGACAGGGGGGCACCGGGGAGCTGTTTTTT
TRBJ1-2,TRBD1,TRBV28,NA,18,CASSSKLWDRGWTYGYTF,TGTGCCAGCAGTTCAAAACTCTGGGACAGGGGATGGACTTATGGCTACACCTTC
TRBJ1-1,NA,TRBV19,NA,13,CASSMWSNTEAFF,TGTGCCAGTAGTATGTGGAGCAACACTGAAGCTTTCTTT
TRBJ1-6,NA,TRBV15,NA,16,CATSRDSGSGNSPLHF,TGTGCCACCAGCAGAGATTCAGGCAGCGGTAATTCACCCCTCCACTTT
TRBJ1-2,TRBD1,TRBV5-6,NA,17,CASSPPGQGAAISGYTF,TGTGCCAGCAGCCCCCCCGGGCAGGGGGCGGCAATCAGCGGCTACACCTTC
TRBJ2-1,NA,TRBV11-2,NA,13,CASSSDRYNEQFF,TGTGCCAGCAGCTCGGACAGATACAATGAGCAGTTCTTC
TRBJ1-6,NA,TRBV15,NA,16,CATSRDFGGAGSPLHF,TGTGCCACCAGCAGAGATTTCGGGGGGGCCGGATCACCCCTCCACTTT
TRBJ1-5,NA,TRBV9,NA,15,CASSGGAQTGAAQHF,TGTGCCAGCAGCGGCGGAGCCCAGACCGGTGCGGCCCAGCATTTT
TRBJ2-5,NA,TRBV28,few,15,CASSSWRNTQETQYF,TGTGCCAGCAGTTCATGGAGGAATACTCAAGAGACCCAGTACTTC
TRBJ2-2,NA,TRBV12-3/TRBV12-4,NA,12,CASSLSVGELFF,TGTGCCAGCAGTTTGAGTGTCGGGGAGCTGTTTTTT
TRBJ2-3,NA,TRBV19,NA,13,CASKMVATDTQYF,TGTGCCAGTAAAATGGTAGCGACAGATACGCAGTATTTT
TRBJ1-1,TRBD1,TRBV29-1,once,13,CSVEGQGSPEAFF,TGCAGCGTTGAAGGACAGGGATCCCCTGAAGCTTTCTTT
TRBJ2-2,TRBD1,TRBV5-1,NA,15,CASSVGTANTGELFF,TGCGCCAGCAGCGTAGGGACAGCGAACACCGGGGAGCTGTTTTTT
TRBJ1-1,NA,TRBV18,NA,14,CASSPPSSGPLSFF,TGTGCCAGCTCACCACCAAGCTCAGGGCCGTTATCTTTCTTT
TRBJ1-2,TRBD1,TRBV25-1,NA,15,CASSELGVQGDAYTF,TGTGCCAGCAGTGAATTAGGTGTACAGGGGGATGCCTACACCTTC
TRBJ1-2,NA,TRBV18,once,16,CASSPPLRGTNYGYTF,TGTGCCAGCTCACCACCGTTGCGGGGGACTAACTATGGCTACACCTTC
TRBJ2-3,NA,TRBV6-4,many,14,CASSDSGGPDTQYF,TGTGCCAGCAGTGACTCTGGGGGCCCAGATACGCAGTATTTT
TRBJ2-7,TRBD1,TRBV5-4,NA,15,CASSSTDRGRYEQYF,TGTGCCAGCAGCTCAACGGACAGGGGGAGGTACGAGCAGTACTTC
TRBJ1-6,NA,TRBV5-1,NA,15,CASSLEGTGNSPLHF,TGCGCCAGCAGCTTGGAAGGGACTGGTAATTCACCCCTCCACTTT
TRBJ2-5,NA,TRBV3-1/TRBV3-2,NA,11,CASSQSETQYF,TGTGCCAGCAGCCAATCGGAGACCCAGTACTTC
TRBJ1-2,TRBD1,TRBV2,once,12,CASRIQGSGYTF,TGTGCCAGCAGGATACAGGGGAGTGGCTACACCTTC
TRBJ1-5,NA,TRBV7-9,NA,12,CASSPTGQPQHF,TGTGCCAGCAGCCCCACAGGGCAGCCCCAGCATTTT
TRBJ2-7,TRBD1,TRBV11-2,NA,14,CASRSLQGGIEQYF,TGTGCCAGCAGGTCACTACAGGGGGGTATCGAGCAGTACTTC
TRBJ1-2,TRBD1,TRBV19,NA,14,CASSIRGQGFGYTF,TGTGCCAGTAGTATACGCGGACAGGGCTTCGGCTACACCTTC
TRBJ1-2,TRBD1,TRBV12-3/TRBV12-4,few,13,CASSPGTGYGYTF,TGTGCCAGCAGCCCTGGGACAGGGTATGGCTACACCTTC
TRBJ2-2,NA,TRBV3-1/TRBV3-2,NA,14,CASSPTANTGELFF,TGTGCCAGCAGCCCAACAGCGAACACCGGGGAGCTGTTTTTT
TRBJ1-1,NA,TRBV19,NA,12,CASSPQGTEAFF,TGTGCCAGTAGCCCTCAGGGCACTGAAGCTTTCTTT
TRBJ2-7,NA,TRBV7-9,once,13,CASSLVILGEQYF,TGTGCCAGCAGCTTAGTAATTCTAGGCGAGCAGTACTTC
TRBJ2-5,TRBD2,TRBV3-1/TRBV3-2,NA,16,CASSQDLGLPYGTQYF,TGTGCCAGCAGCCAAGATTTGGGACTACCTTACGGGACCCAGTACTTC
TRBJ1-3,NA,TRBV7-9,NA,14,CASSSRGSGNTIYF,TGTGCCAGCAGCTCAAGAGGGTCTGGAAACACCATATATTTT
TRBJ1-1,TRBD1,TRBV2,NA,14,CASSKQGMNTEAFF,TGTGCCAGCAGCAAACAGGGGATGAACACTGAAGCTTTCTTT
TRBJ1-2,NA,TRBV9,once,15,CASSVGVSDSYGYTF,TGTGCCAGCAGCGTAGGGGTCTCTGACAGCTATGGCTACACCTTC
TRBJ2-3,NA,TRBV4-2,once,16,CASSQGATRLTDTQYF,TGTGCCAGCAGCCAAGGGGCCACTAGACTCACAGATACGCAGTATTTT
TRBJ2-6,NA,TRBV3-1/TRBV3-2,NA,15,CASSQGGSGANVLTF,TGTGCCAGCAGCCAAGGAGGGTCCGGGGCCAACGTCCTGACTTTC
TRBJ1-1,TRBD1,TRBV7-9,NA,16,CASSAAGTGRSTEAFF,TGTGCCAGCAGCGCGGCCGGGACAGGGAGAAGCACTGAAGCTTTCTTT
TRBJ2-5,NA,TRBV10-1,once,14,CASSESSLQETQYF,TGCGCCAGCAGTGAGTCGTCACTCCAAGAGACCCAGTACTTC